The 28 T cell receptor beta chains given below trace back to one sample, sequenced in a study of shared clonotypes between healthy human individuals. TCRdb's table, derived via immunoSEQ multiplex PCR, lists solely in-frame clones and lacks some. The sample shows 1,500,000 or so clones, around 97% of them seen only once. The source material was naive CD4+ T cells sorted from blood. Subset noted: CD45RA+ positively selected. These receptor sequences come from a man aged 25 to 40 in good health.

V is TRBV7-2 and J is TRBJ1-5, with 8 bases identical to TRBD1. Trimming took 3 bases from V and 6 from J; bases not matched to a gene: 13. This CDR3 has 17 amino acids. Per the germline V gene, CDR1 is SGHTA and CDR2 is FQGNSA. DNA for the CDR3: TGTGCCAGCAGCTTGCGGGCGAGACAGGGGAGGGTTCAGCCCCAGCATTTT. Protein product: CASSLRARQGRVQPQHF.

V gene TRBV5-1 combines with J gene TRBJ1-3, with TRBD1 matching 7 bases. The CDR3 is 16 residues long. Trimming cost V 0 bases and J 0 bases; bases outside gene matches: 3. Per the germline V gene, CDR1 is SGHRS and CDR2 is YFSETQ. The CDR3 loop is CASSLVGTDSGNTIYF. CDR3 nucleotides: TGCGCCAGCAGCTTGGTTGGGACAGACTCTGGAAACACCATATATTTT.

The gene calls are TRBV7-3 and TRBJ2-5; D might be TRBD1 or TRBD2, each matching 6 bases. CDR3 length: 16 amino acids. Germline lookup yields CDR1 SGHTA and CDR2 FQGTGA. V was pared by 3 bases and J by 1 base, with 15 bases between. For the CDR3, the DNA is TGTGCCAGCAGCTTGGGAGTCGGGGGCCTCCAAGAGACCCAGTACTTC. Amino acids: CASSLGVGGLQETQYF.

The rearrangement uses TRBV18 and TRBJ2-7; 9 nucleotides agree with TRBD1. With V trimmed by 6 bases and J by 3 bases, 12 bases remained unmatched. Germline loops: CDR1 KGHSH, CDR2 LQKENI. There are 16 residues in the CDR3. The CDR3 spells CASSRSPTGGGYEQYF. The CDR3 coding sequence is TGTGCCAGCTCGCGCTCCCCGACAGGGGGAGGCTACGAGCAGTACTTC. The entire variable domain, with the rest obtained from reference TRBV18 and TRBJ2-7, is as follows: NAGVMQNPRHLVRRRGQEARLRCSPMKGHSHVYWYRQLPEEGLKFMVYLQKENIIDESGMPKERFSAEFPKEGPSILRIQQVVRGDSAAYFCASSRSPTGGGYEQYFGPGTRLTVT.

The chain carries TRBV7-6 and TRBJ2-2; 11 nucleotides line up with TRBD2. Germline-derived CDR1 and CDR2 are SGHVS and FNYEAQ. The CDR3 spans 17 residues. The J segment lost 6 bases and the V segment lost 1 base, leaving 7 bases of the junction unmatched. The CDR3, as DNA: TGTGCCAGCAGCTTAGGACTAGCGGGATGGGGGGCCGGGGAGCTGTTTTTT. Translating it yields CASSLGLAGWGAGELFF.

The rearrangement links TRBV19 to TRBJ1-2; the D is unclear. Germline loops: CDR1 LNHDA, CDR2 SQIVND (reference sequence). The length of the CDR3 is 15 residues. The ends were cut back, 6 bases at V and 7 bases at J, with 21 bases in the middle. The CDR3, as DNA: TGTGCCAGTAGCGACGCTAGACCGAGGGTTCGTGGCTACACCTTC. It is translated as CASSDARPRVRGYTF.

As DNA, the CDR3 is TGTGCCAGCAGCCGTCGGACAGGTTGGGTGGGCACTGAAGCTTTCTTT. Translating gives CASSRRTGWVGTEAFF. V and J are TRBV14 and TRBJ1-1; 7 nucleotides line up with TRBD1. Germline V gives CDR1 SGHDN, CDR2 FVKESK. The CDR3 covers 16 residues. Germline trimming cut 4 bases from V and 4 bases from J; bases unmatched to any gene: 12.

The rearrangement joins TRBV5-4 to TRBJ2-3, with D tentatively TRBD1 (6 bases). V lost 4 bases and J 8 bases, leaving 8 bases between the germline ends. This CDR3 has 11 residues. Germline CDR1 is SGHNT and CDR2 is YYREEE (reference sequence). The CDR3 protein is CASSLGGTQYF. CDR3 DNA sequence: TGTGCCAGCAGCCTAGGGGGTACGCAGTATTTT.

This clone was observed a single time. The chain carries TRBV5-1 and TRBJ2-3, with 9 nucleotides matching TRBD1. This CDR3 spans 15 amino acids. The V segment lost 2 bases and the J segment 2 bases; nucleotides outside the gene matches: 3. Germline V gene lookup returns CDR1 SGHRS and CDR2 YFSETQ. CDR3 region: CASSFWDRDTDTQYF. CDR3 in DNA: TGCGCCAGCAGCTTCTGGGACAGGGACACAGATACGCAGTATTTT.

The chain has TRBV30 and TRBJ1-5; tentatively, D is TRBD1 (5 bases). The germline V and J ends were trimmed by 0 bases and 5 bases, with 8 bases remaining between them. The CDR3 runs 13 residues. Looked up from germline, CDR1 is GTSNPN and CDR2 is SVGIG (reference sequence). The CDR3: CAWSVGGYQPQHF. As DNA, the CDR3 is TGTGCCTGGAGTGTGGGGGGGTATCAGCCCCAGCATTTT.

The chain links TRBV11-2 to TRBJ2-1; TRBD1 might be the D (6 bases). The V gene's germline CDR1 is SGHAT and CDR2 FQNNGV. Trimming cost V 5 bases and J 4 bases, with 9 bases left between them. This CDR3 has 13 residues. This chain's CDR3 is CASSQGSYNEQFF. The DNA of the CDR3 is TGTGCCAGCAGCCAGGGGTCTTACAATGAGCAGTTCTTC.

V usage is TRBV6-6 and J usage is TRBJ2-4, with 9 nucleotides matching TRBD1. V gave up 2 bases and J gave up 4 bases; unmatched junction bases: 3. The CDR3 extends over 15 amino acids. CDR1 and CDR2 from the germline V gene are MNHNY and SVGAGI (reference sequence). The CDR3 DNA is TGTGCCAGCAGTTACCCGGGACAGGGTAAAAACATTCAGTACTTC. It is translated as CASSYPGQGKNIQYF.

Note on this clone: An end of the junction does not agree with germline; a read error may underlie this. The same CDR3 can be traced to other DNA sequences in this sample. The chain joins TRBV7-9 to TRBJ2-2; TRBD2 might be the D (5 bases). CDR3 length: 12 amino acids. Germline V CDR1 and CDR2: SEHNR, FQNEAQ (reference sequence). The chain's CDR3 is CASSLGTGELFF. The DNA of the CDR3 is TGTGCCAGCAGCTTGGGAACCGGGGAGCTATTTTTT. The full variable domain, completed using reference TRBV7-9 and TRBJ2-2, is DTGVSQNPRHKITKRGQNVTFRCDPISEHNRLYWYRQTLGQGPEFLTYFQNEAQLEKSRLLSDRFSAERPKGSFSTLEIQRTEQGDSAMYLCASSLGTGELFFGEGSRLTVL.

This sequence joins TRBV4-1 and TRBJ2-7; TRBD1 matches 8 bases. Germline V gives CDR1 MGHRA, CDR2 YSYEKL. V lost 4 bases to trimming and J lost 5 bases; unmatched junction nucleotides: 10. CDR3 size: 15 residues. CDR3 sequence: CASSRLGTGRNEQYF. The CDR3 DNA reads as TGCGCCAGCAGCCGCCTGGGGACAGGACGAAACGAGCAGTACTTC.

The CDR3 protein is CASTSLGAENEQYF. The CDR3 DNA follows: TGTGCCAGCACCTCCTTAGGGGCAGAGAACGAGCAGTACTTC. This rearrangement joins TRBV6-1 to TRBJ2-7, with D perhaps matching TRBD1 (5 bases). The CDR3 contains 14 residues. From germline, CDR1 is MNHNS and CDR2 SASEGT. V shed 7 bases and J shed 5 bases, with 18 bases lying between them.

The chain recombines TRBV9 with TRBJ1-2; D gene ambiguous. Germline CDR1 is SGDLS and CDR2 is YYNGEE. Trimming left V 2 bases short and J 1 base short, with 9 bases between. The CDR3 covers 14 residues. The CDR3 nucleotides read TGTGCCAGCAGCGTCAGCGGAAGTAACTATGGCTACACCTTC. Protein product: CASSVSGSNYGYTF. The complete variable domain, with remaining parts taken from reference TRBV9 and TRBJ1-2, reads DSGVTQTPKHLITATGQRVTLRCSPRSGDLSVYWYQQSLDQGLQFLIQYYNGEERAKGNILERFSAQQFPDLHSELNLSSLELGDSALYFCASSVSGSNYGYTFGSGTRLTVV.

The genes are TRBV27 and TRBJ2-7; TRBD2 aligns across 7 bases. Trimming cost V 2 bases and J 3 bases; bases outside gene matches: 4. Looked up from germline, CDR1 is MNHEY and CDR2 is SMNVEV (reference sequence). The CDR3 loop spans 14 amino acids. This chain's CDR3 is CASSLAGDLYEQYF. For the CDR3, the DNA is TGTGCCAGCAGTTTAGCGGGAGACCTCTACGAGCAGTACTTC.

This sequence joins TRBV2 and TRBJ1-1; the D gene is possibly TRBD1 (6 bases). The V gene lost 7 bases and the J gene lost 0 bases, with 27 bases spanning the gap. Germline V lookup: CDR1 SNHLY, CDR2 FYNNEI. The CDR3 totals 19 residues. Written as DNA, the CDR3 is TGTGCCAGCACCTCCGGAGGGGTCAGGGGCGCGTGGATGAACACTGAAGCTTTCTTT. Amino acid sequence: CASTSGGVRGAWMNTEAFF. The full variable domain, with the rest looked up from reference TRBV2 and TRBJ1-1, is EPEVTQTPSHQVTQMGQEVILRCVPISNHLYFYWYRQILGQKVEFLVSFYNNEISEKSEIFDDQFSVERPDGSNFTLKIRSTKLEDSAMYFCASTSGGVRGAWMNTEAFFGQGTRLTVV.

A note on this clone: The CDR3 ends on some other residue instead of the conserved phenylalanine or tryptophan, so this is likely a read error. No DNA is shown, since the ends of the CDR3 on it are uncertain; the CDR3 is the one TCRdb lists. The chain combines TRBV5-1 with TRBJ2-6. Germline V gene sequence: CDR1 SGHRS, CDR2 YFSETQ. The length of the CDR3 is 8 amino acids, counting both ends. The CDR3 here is CASSRGPE.

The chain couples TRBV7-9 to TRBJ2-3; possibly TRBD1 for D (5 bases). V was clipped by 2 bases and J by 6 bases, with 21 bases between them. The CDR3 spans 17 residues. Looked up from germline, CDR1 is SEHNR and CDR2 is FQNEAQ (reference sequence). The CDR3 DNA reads TGTGCCAGCAGCTTATCTGGTGGGGCCGTAATCCGCGATACGCAGTATTTT. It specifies CASSLSGGAVIRDTQYF.

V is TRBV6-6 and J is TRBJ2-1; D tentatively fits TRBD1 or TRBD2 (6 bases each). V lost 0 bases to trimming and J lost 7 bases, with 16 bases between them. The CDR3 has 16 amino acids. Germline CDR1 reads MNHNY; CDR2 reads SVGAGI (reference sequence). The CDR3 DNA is TGTGCCAGCAGTTACTCCGGGGCGAGGGGGGCAAATGAGCAGTTCTTC. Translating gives CASSYSGARGANEQFF.

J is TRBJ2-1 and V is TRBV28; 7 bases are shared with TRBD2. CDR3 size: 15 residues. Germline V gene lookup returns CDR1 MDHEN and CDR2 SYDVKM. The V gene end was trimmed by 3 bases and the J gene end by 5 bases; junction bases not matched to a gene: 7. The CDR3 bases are TGTGCCAGCAGTTTCTGGGCTAGCGGCAACAATGAGCAGTTCTTC. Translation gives CASSFWASGNNEQFF.

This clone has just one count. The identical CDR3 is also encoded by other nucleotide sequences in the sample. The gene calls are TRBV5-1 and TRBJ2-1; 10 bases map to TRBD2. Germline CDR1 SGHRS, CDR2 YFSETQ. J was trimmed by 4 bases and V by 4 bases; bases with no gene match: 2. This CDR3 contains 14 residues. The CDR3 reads CASSETSGYNEQFF. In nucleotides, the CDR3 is TGCGCCAGCAGCGAGACTAGCGGGTACAATGAGCAGTTCTTC.

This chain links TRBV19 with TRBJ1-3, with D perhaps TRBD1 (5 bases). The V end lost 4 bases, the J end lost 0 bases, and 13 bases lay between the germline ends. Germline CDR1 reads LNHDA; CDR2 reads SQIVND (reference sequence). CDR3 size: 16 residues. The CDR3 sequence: CASSNYRGGSGNTIYF. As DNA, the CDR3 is TGTGCCAGTAGTAATTACCGGGGCGGCTCTGGAAACACCATATATTTT.

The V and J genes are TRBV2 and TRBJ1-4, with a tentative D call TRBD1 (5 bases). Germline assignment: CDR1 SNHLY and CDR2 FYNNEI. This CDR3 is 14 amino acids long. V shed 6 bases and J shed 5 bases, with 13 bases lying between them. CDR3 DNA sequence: TGTGCCAGCAGGAACCCGACAGCGAATGAAAAACTGTTTTTT. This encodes CASRNPTANEKLFF.

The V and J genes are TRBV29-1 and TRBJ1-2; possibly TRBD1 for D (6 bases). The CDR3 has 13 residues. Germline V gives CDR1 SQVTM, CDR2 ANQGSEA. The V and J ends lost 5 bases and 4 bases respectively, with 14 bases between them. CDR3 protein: CSVSPGVAYGYTF. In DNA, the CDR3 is TGCAGCGTTTCGCCAGGGGTGGCCTATGGCTACACCTTC.

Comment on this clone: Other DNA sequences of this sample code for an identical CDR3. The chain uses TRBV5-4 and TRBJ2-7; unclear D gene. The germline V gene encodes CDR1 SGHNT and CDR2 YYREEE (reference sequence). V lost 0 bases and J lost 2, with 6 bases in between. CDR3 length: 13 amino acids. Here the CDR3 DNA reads TGTGCCAGCAGCTTGGGCAGAGCCTACGAGCAGTACTTC. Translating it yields CASSLGRAYEQYF.

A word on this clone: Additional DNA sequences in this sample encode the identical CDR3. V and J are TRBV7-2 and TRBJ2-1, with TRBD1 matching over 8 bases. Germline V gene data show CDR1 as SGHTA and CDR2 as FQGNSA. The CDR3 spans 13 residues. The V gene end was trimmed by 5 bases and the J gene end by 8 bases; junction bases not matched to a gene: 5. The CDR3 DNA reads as TGTGCCAGCAGCCCCGACAGGGGCGATGAGCAGTTCTTC. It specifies CASSPDRGDEQFF.